This TCR beta chain was captured by sequencing in a study of shared T cell receptors in the human thymus. Data came from immunoSEQ multiplex PCR; TCRdb stores just in-frame clones and leaves some out. This table holds approximately 760,000 clones, 80% to 90% found once. The CDR3 totals 17 residues. Germline CDR1 reads SGHNT; CDR2 reads YYREEE (reference sequence). The trim removed 3 bases at V and 2 bases at J, leaving 9 bases unmatched. This sample also appeared in a second study, on human thymus T cells. That report notes: Thymus tissue for the work was resected from patients undergoing corrective heart surgery.

This TCR derives from a girl younger than two with a congenital heart defect. Sequenced input: thymocytes. The rearrangement uses TRBV5-4 and TRBJ2-3; 10 bases agree with TRBD2. The CDR3 DNA is TGTGCCAGCAGCTCTCAACCTAGCGGGGGTCCCACAGATACGCAGTATTTT. Translation: CASSSQPSGGPTDTQYF.